This TCR beta chain was retrieved from a study of radiation and T cells in renal cell carcinoma. Overall study results and limits: From baseline, blood top tumor clonotypes peaked at 2 weeks post-radiation.

The time point: baseline pretreatment blood. The treatment is: 15 Gy SBRT to primary tumor, nephrectomy 4 weeks later. Serial blood draws occurred at baseline and 2 and 4 weeks post-SBRT. The tumor was a clear cell renal cell carcinoma. Sequencing was performed with immunoSEQ multiplex PCR; in TCRdb, only in-frame clones are kept and a portion is missing. The data hold about 22,000 clones, with around 80% observed a single time. With respect to this clone: What it binds is not known.

CDR3 length: 14 residues. The J segment lost 6 bases and the V segment lost 3 bases, leaving 8 bases of the junction unmatched. Germline V gives CDR1 SEHNR, CDR2 FQNEAQ (reference sequence). The input for sequencing was blood, taken from a patient whose treatment included radiotherapy and nephrectomy. J is TRBJ2-7 and V is TRBV7-9, with 7 bases identical to TRBD1. This clonotype was sampled from a man aged 55 to 69 with renal cell carcinoma. CDR3 residues: CASSFAQGLGEQYF. CDR3 sequence (DNA): TGTGCCAGCAGCTTTGCACAGGGGTTAGGCGAGCAGTACTTC.